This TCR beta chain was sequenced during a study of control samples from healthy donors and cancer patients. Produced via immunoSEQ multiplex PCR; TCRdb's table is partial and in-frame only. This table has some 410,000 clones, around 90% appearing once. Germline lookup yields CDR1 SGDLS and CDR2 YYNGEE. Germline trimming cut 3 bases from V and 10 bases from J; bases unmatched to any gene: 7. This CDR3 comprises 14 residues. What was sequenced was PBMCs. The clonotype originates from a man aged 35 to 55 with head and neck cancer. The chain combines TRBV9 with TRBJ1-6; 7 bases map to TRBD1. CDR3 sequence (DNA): TGTGCCAGCAGCGCCCGGGACAGAGGGTCACCCCTCCACTTT. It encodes CASSARDRGSPLHF.